These 15 T cell receptor beta chains share one sample of origin, sequenced in a study of patients and donors after allogeneic stem cell transplantation. TCRdb redid the calling of the RT-PCR reads with MiXCR, one entry per CDR3 protein. Of hundreds of thousands of distinct CDR3 sequences listed, approximately 16% are singletons. The specimen sequenced was blood, either unsorted or a sorted T cell fraction (not recorded which). These receptors all stem from a human donor who was either an allogeneic HSCT recipient or a stem cell or donor lymphocyte infusion donor (not recorded which). It is not recorded whose cells these are; they may come from a transplant donor.

The CDR3 DNA is TGCAGTGCGATGGGACTACAAAACTACGAGCAGTACTTC. As protein: CSAMGLQNYEQYF. The chain has TRBV20-1 and TRBJ2-7; 7 bases agree with TRBD2. The CDR3 is 13 residues long. Unmatched junction bases numbered 8, after V lost 6 bases and J lost 3 bases. The germline V gene encodes CDR1 DFQATT and CDR2 SNEGSKA (reference sequence).

There are a few counts of this clonotype. CDR3 bases: TGTGCTAGTGCCCTTTTCAGGGCCGGGAATTCACCCCTCCACTTT. Translation: CASALFRAGNSPLHF. This sequence joins TRBV12-5 and TRBJ1-6; possibly TRBD1 for D (5 bases). There are 15 residues in the CDR3. CDR1 is LGHNT, CDR2 FRNRAP, per germline. V lost 7 bases to trimming and J lost 7 bases, with 17 bases between them.

This clonotype came up a few times. This chain joins TRBV5-1 and TRBJ2-5; no definite D call. The V gene lost 0 bases and the J gene lost 4 bases, with 7 bases spanning the gap. The CDR3 is made up of 13 amino acids. Germline V gene lookup returns CDR1 SGHRS and CDR2 YFSETQ. As DNA, the CDR3 is TGCGCCAGCAGCTTGGAACAGTTAGAGACCCAGTACTTC. This codes for CASSLEQLETQYF.

This chain joins TRBV29-1 and TRBJ2-7; the D gene is possibly TRBD1 (5 bases). The germline V gene encodes CDR1 SQVTM and CDR2 ANQGSEA. The CDR3 length is 13 residues. Trimming shortened V by 4 bases and J by 2 bases, and 12 bases separated the two germline ends. The CDR3 loop reads CSVVRQGPYEQYF. The DNA of the CDR3 is TGCAGCGTTGTCAGGCAGGGTCCCTACGAGCAGTACTTC.

J is TRBJ1-6 and V is TRBV12-3 or TRBV12-4; D is ambiguous. The CDR3 contains 15 residues. The V and J ends lost 3 bases and 1 base respectively, with 7 bases between them. DNA for the CDR3: TGTGCCAGCAGTTTCACTGGTTCCTATAATTCACCCCTCCACTTT. Its protein is CASSFTGSYNSPLHF.

The rearrangement links TRBV12-3 or TRBV12-4 to TRBJ2-7; D perhaps matches TRBD2 (6 bases). This CDR3 contains 15 residues. V shed 1 base and J shed 1 base, with 11 bases lying between them. CDR3 DNA: TGTGCCAGCAGTTTAGGGTCTAGCGCTTCCTACGAGCAGTACTTC. It yields the protein CASSLGSSASYEQYF.

The gene calls are TRBV5-1 and TRBJ2-5; tentative D call: TRBD1 (5 bases). Trimming pared 1 base from V and 4 bases from J, leaving 14 bases between. CDR3 length: 15 residues. Germline values: CDR1 SGHRS, CDR2 YFSETQ. The DNA of the CDR3 is TGCGCCAGCAGCTTGATAGGGGTAGGCAGAGAGACCCAGTACTTC. This sequence encodes CASSLIGVGRETQYF.

This clonotype was seen only a few times. The chain employs TRBV25-1 and TRBJ2-3, with D maybe TRBD1 (5 bases). The CDR3 is 12 residues long. Trimming left V 7 bases short and J 3 bases short, with 8 bases between. The germline V gene has CDR1 MGHDK and CDR2 SYGVNS. The CDR3 bases are TGTGCCAGCACAGACAGTACAGATACGCAGTATTTT. As protein: CASTDSTDTQYF.

This clonotype appeared a few times. The V call is TRBV2, the J call TRBJ2-7; TRBD1 agrees at 7 bases. V was clipped by 5 bases and J by 4 bases; unmatched bases: 5. This CDR3 region has 13 residues. CDR1 is SNHLY, CDR2 FYNNEI, per germline. CDR3 in amino acids: CASSWTGNYEQYF. In DNA form, the CDR3 reads TGTGCCAGCAGTTGGACAGGCAATTACGAGCAGTACTTC.

This clonotype was recorded a few times. CDR3 loop: CATSRAGQGLNQPQHF. Here the CDR3 DNA reads TGTGCCACCAGCAGAGCGGGACAGGGCCTAAATCAGCCCCAGCATTTT. The genes are TRBV15 and TRBJ1-5; 9 bases agree with TRBD1. The CDR3 spans 16 residues. V lost 1 base, J lost 4 bases, and 5 bases stayed unmatched. Germline lookup yields CDR1 LNHNV and CDR2 YYDKDF (reference sequence).

This clonotype has just a few counts. V is TRBV6-2 or TRBV6-3 and J is TRBJ2-7; TRBD1 aligns across 8 bases. Germline values: CDR1 MNHEY, CDR2 SVGEGT. Trimming removed 6 bases from V and 3 bases from J; junction bases left unmatched: 7. The CDR3 loop spans 14 amino acids. This CDR3 is CASRLDRGGYEQYF. For the CDR3, the DNA is TGTGCCAGCAGACTAGACAGGGGAGGCTACGAGCAGTACTTC.

The chain employs TRBV7-9 and TRBJ1-5; tentative D call: TRBD1 (5 bases). The CDR3 has 15 amino acids. Looked up from germline, CDR1 is SEHNR and CDR2 is FQNEAQ (reference sequence). Trimming cost V 2 bases and J 3 bases, with 11 bases left between them. CDR3 nucleotide sequence: TGTGCCAGCAGCTTATGGGGCGGATCCAATCAGCCCCAGCATTTT. Amino acids: CASSLWGGSNQPQHF.

This chain connects TRBV20-1 to TRBJ1-2; a possible D gene is TRBD1 (6 bases). CDR1 and CDR2 from the germline V gene are DFQATT and SNEGSKA (reference sequence). This CDR3 is 13 amino acids long. The V and J ends lost 0 bases and 8 bases respectively, with 13 bases between them. The CDR3 region has the DNA TGCAGTGCTAGAGATTCGGTGGGGGCAGGCTACACCTTC. The encoded protein is CSARDSVGAGYTF.

The chain links TRBV20-1 to TRBJ1-5; TRBD1 agrees at 7 bases. V trimming: 6 bases; J trimming: 2 bases; junction bases outside the gene matches: 13. The CDR3 extends over 16 amino acids. Germline V lookup: CDR1 DFQATT, CDR2 SNEGSKA (reference sequence). The CDR3 reads CSASSTSGQGNQPQHF. CDR3 DNA: TGCAGTGCCTCTTCCACCTCAGGACAGGGCAATCAGCCCCAGCATTTT.

The chain links TRBV5-6 to TRBJ1-1; 11 bases match TRBD1. CDR1 is SGHDT and CDR2 is YYEEEE in the germline V gene. V gave up 4 bases and J gave up 0 bases; unmatched junction bases: 8. CDR3 size: 17 residues. The CDR3 spells CASSIGQGARMNTEAFF. The CDR3 DNA is TGTGCCAGCAGCATAGGACAGGGGGCGAGGATGAACACTGAAGCTTTCTTT.